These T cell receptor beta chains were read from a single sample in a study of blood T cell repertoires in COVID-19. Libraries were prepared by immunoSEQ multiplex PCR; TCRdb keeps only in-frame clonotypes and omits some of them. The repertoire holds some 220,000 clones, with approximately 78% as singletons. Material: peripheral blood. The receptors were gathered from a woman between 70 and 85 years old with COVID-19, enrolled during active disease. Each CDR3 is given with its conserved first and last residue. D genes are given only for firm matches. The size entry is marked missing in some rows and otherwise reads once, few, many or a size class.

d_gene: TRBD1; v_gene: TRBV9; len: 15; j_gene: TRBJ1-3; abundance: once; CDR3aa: CASSVATGTRNTIYF; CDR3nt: TGTGCCAGCAGCGTAGCGACAGGGACGCGAAACACCATATATTTT
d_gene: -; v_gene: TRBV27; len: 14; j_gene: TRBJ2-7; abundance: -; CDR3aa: CASSLFSTAWEQYF; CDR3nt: TGTGCCAGCAGTTTATTTTCTACCGCGTGGGAGCAGTACTTC
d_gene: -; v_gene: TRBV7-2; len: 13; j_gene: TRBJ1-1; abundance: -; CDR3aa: CASSSERNTEAFF; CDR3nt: TGTGCCAGCAGCTCGGAGAGAAACACTGAAGCTTTCTTT
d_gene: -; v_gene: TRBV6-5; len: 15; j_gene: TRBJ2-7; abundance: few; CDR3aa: CASLKTGSLPYEQYF; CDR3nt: TGTGCCAGCCTAAAAACAGGTTCCCTGCCCTACGAGCAGTACTTC
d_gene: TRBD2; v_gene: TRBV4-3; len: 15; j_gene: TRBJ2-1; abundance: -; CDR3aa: CASSPGLAGRGEQFF; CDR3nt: TGCGCCAGCAGCCCCGGACTAGCGGGAAGGGGTGAGCAGTTCTTC
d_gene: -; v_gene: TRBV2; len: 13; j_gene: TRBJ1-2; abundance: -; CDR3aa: CASWGLTEGGYTF; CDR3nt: TGTGCCAGCTGGGGATTGACAGAAGGTGGCTACACCTTC
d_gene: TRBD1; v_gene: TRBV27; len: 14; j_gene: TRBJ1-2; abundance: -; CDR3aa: CASSFTGGRNGYTF; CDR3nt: TGTGCCAGCAGTTTCACAGGGGGACGTAATGGCTACACCTTC
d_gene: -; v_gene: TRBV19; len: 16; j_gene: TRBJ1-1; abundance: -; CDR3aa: CASSIQGQGMNTEAFF; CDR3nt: TGTGCCAGTAGTATCCAGGGGCAGGGGATGAACACTGAAGCTTTCTTT
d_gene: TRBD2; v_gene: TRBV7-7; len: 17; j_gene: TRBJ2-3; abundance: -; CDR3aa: CASSPWRLAGGTDTQYF; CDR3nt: TGTGCCAGCAGCCCCTGGAGGCTAGCGGGAGGCACAGATACGCAGTATTTT
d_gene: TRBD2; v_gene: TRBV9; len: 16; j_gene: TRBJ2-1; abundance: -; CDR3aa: CASSASLAGTYNEQFF; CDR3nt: TGTGCCAGCAGCGCCAGCCTAGCGGGCACCTACAATGAGCAGTTCTTC
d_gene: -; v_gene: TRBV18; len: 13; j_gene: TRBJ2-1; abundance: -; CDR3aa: CASSLGINNEQFF; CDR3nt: TGTGCCAGCTCCCTAGGCATAAACAATGAGCAGTTCTTC
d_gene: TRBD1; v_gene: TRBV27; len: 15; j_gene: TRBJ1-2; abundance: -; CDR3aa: CASSSGTGAHYGYTF; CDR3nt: TGTGCCAGCAGTTCCGGGACAGGGGCGCACTATGGCTACACCTTC
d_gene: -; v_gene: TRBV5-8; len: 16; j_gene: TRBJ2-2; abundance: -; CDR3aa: CASSPYPDPRTGELFF; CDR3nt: TGTGCCAGCAGCCCCTACCCAGATCCCAGGACCGGGGAGCTGTTTTTT
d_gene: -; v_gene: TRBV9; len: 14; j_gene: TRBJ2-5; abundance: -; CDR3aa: CASSVFGLEETQYF; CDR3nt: TGTGCCAGCAGCGTGTTTGGACTGGAAGAGACCCAGTACTTC
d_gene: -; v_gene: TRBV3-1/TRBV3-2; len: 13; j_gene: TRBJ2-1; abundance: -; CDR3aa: CASSQRSGNSGVF; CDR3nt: TGTGCCAGCAGCCAGAGGTCAGGGAACTCGGGCGTCTTC
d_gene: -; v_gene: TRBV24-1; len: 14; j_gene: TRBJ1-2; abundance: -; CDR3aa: CATSGAGDNYGYTF; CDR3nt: TGTGCCACCAGTGGTGCAGGGGATAACTATGGCTACACCTTC
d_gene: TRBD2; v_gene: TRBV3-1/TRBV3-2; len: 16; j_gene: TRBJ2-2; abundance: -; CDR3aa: CASSPGLAGGTGELFF; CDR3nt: TGTGCCAGCAGCCCGGGACTAGCGGGAGGTACCGGGGAGCTGTTTTTT
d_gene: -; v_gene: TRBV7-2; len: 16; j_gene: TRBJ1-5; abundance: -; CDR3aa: CASSLEPQRTAILQHF; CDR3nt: TGTGCCAGCAGCTTAGAACCTCAGCGGACCGCCATTCTCCAGCATTTT
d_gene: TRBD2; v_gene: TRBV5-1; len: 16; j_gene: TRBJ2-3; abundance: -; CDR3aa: CASSLENNPGREGQYF; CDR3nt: TGCGCCAGCAGCTTGGAAAATAATCCGGGCCGGGAGGGGCAGTATTTT
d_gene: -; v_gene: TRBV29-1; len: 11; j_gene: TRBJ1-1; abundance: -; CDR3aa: CSARQAVEAFF; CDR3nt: TGCAGCGCTCGACAGGCTGTTGAAGCTTTCTTT
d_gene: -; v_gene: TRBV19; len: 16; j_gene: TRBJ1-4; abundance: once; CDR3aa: CASSTPTRTPSEKLFF; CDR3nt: TGTGCCAGTAGTACTCCCACCAGGACTCCCAGTGAAAAACTGTTTTTT
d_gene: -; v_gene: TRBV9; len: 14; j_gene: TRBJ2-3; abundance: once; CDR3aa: CASSGRASTDTQYF; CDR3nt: TGTGCCAGCAGCGGGAGGGCTAGCACAGATACGCAGTATTTT
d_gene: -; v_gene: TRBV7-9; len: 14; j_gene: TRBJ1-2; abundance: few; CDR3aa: CASSLESQVKGYTF; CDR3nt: TGTGCCAGCAGCTTAGAGTCCCAGGTGAAAGGCTACACCTTC
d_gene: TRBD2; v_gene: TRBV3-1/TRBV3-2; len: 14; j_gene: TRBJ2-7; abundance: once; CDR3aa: CASSQSGSKYEQYF; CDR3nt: TGTGCCAGCAGCCAAAGCGGGAGTAAATACGAGCAGTACTTC
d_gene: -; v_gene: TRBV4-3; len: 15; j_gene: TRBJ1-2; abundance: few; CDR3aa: CASSQDYTGGRDYTF; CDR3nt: TGCGCCAGCAGCCAAGATTATACGGGGGGCCGGGACTACACCTTC
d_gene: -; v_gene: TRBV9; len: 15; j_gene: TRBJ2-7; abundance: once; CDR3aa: CASSPQGGPIYEQYF; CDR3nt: TGTGCCAGCAGTCCACAGGGGGGGCCCATCTACGAGCAGTACTTC
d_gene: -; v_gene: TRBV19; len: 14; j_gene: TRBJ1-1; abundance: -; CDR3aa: CASQGRLRGTEAFF; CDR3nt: TGTGCCAGTCAGGGGCGTCTTCGGGGCACTGAAGCTTTCTTT
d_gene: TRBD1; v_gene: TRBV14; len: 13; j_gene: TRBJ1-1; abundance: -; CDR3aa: CASSSQGATEAFF; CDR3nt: TGTGCCAGCAGCTCGCAGGGGGCAACTGAAGCTTTCTTT
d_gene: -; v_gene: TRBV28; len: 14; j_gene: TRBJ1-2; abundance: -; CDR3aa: CASSPPQGKVGYTF; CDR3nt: TGTGCCAGCAGCCCCCCGCAGGGTAAGGTTGGCTACACCTTC
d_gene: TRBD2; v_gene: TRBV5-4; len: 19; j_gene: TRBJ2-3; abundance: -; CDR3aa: CASSLVRTSGFERTDTQYF; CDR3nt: TGTGCCAGCAGCTTGGTTAGGACTAGCGGGTTTGAGAGAACAGATACGCAGTATTTT
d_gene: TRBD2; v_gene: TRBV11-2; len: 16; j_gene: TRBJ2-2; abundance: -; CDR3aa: CASSLSGSRSTGELFF; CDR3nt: TGTGCCAGCAGTCTGAGCGGGAGTCGGTCGACCGGGGAGCTGTTTTTT
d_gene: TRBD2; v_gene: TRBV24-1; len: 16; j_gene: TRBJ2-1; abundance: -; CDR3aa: CATSDARGLAENEQFF; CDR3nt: TGTGCCACCAGTGATGCCCGAGGACTAGCGGAGAATGAGCAGTTCTTC
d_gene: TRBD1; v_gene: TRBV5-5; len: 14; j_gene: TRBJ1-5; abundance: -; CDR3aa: CASSLTGGDQPQHF; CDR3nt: TGTGCCAGCAGCTTGACAGGGGGCGATCAGCCCCAGCATTTT
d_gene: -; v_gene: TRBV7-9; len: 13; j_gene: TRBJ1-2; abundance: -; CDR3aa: CASSPQGGYGYTF; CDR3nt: TGTGCCAGCAGCCCCCAGGGAGGGTATGGCTACACCTTC
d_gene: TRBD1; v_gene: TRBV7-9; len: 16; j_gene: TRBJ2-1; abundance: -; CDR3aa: CASSLSPGQGNNEQFF; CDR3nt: TGTGCCAGCAGCTTATCCCCGGGACAGGGGAACAATGAGCAGTTCTTC
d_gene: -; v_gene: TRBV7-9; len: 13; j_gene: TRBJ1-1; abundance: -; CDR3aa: CASSSSSGTEAFF; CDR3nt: TGTGCCAGCAGCTCCTCTTCGGGCACTGAAGCTTTCTTT
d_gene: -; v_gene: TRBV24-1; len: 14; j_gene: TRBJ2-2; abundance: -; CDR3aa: CAISTGANTGELFF; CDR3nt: TGTGCCATTTCCACCGGGGCGAACACCGGGGAGCTGTTTTTT
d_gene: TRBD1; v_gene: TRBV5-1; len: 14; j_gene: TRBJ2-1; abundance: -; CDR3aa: CASFSGDRGNEQFF; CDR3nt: TGCGCCAGCTTTTCGGGGGACAGGGGAAATGAGCAGTTCTTC
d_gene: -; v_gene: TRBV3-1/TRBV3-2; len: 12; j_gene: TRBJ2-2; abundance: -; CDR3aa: CASSYGNGELFF; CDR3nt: TGTGCCAGCAGTTACGGGAACGGGGAGCTGTTTTTT
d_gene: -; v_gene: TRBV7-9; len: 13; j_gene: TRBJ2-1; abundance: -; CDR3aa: CASSLQSYNEQFF; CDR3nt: TGTGCCAGCAGCTTGCAGTCCTACAATGAGCAGTTCTTC
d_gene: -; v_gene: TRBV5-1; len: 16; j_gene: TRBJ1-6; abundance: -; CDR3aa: CASSPGEGSYNSPLHF; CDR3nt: TGCGCCAGCAGCCCGGGGGAGGGCTCCTATAATTCACCCCTCCACTTT